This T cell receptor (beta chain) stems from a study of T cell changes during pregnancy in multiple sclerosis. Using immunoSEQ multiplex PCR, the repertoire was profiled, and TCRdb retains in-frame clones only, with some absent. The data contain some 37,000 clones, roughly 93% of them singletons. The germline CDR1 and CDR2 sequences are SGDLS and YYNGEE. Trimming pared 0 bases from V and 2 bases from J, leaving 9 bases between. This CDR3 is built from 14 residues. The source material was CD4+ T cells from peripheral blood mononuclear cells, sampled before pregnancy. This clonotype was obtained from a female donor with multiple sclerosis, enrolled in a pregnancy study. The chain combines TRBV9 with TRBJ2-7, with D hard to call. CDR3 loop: CASSVGSVPYEQYF. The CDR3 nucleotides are TGTGCCAGCAGCGTAGGGAGCGTCCCCTACGAGCAGTACTTC.